This is a list of T cell receptor beta chains from one sample in a study of CD8 T cells in Susac syndrome. TCRdb ran MiXCR on the immunoSEQ multiplex PCR reads and lists one entry per CDR3 protein. The profile shows 150,000 to 200,000 distinct CDR3 sequences, around 94% of them singletons. Specimen: CD4+ T cells from PBMCs. Receptors were obtained from a human donor with multiple sclerosis. Each CDR3 is given with its conserved first and last residue. The D gene is left open where the match is weak. Where a row states a size, it is once, few, many or the class of an expanded clone; other rows omit it.

- TRBJ2-1 TRBV6-1 TRBD1 CASRGFPGTGVGNEQFF TGTGCCAGCAGGGGATTTCCCGGGACAGGGGTAGGGAATGAGCAGTTCTTC
- TRBJ1-1 TRBV19 - CASSTTDFRPNTEAFF TGTGCCAGTAGCACTACAGACTTTAGACCGAACACTGAAGCTTTCTTT
- TRBJ2-3 TRBV30 TRBD2 CAWVPQRGNTDTQYF TGTGCCTGGGTCCCCCAGCGGGGGAACACAGATACGCAGTATTTT
few TRBJ2-7 TRBV28 - CASSLGSPLEQYF TGTGCCAGCAGTTTAGGAAGCCCCCTCGAGCAGTACTTC
once TRBJ2-3 TRBV2 - CASSESVDTQYF TGTGCCAGCAGTGAATCCGTCGATACGCAGTATTTT
once TRBJ1-2 TRBV30 - CAWTSKYRRNGYTF TGTGCCTGGACCTCGAAATACCGGCGGAATGGCTACACCTTC
- TRBJ2-7 TRBV4-1 - CASSLGHTYFSSDEQYF TGCGCCAGCAGCCTGGGGCATACCTACTTCTCGTCGGACGAGCAGTACTTC
- TRBJ2-2 TRBV4-2 - CASSQEPQRTNTGELFF TGTGCCAGCAGCCAAGAGCCCCAGCGCACGAACACCGGGGAGCTGTTTTTT
once TRBJ1-3 TRBV29-1 - CSARGRDGNTIYF TGCAGCGCCCGAGGGAGGGACGGAAACACCATATATTTT
once TRBJ1-2 TRBV6-2/TRBV6-3 - CASSSLWREDGYTF TGTGCCAGCAGCTCCCTGTGGAGGGAGGATGGCTACACCTTC
few TRBJ1-1 TRBV4-1 - CASSQVANTEAFF TGCGCCAGCAGCCAAGTGGCAAACACTGAAGCTTTCTTT
- TRBJ1-1 TRBV5-1 - CASSFFGNTEAFF TGCGCCAGCAGCTTTTTCGGGAACACTGAAGCTTTCTTT
once TRBJ2-1 TRBV27 - CASSLRHSNEQFF TGTGCCAGCAGTTTAAGGCACTCCAATGAGCAGTTCTTC
- TRBJ1-1 TRBV20-1 - CSARGWVETEAFF TGCAGTGCTAGAGGGTGGGTGGAGACTGAAGCTTTCTTT
- TRBJ1-5 TRBV7-2 - CASSLAPLGNQPQHF TGTGCCAGCAGCTTAGCGCCCCTAGGGAATCAGCCCCAGCATTTT
- TRBJ1-2 TRBV4-1 - CASSQEFREAGWGPNYGYTF TGCGCCAGCAGCCAAGAGTTTAGAGAGGCAGGGTGGGGACCTAACTATGGCTACACCTTC
- TRBJ2-7 TRBV7-9 TRBD2 CASSLVSGAYEQYF TGTGCCAGCAGCTTAGTAAGCGGGGCCTACGAGCAGTACTTC
- TRBJ2-7 TRBV5-4 TRBD1 CASSLPGTGGSEQYF TGTGCCAGCAGCCTGCCCGGGACAGGGGGTAGCGAGCAGTACTTC
- TRBJ1-1 TRBV19 TRBD1 CASSTPTGFTNTEAFF TGTGCCAGTAGTACCCCGACAGGGTTTACGAACACTGAAGCTTTCTTT
- TRBJ2-7 TRBV5-1 - CASREVRNEQYF TGCGCCAGCAGAGAGGTGAGGAACGAGCAGTACTTC
- TRBJ2-7 TRBV2 TRBD2 CASSAPGRAGSDEQYF TGTGCCAGCAGCGCCCCCGGTCGAGCGGGAAGTGACGAGCAGTACTTC
- TRBJ2-5 TRBV11-3 - CASSSSVGEETQYF TGTGCCAGCAGCTCCTCGGTGGGGGAAGAGACCCAGTACTTC
once TRBJ2-2 TRBV20-1 TRBD2 CSARHPGTSGLGELFF TGCAGTGCTCGCCACCCCGGGACTAGCGGTCTGGGGGAGCTGTTTTTT
- TRBJ2-1 TRBV14 - CASSQDPLLASLGKQFF TGTGCCAGCAGCCAAGACCCCCTTCTAGCCTCCCTGGGTAAGCAGTTCTTC
- TRBJ2-3 TRBV10-1 - CASSALLTDTQYF TGCGCCAGCAGTGCCCTCCTCACAGATACGCAGTATTTT
- TRBJ1-1 TRBV20-1 - CSGAGGLNTEAFF TGCAGTGGGGCGGGGGGTTTGAATACTGAAGCTTTCTTT
- TRBJ2-3 TRBV12-3/TRBV12-4 - CASSPGARRTDTQYF TGTGCCAGCAGTCCGGGGGCGCGCCGCACAGATACGCAGTATTTT
- TRBJ1-3 TRBV7-9 TRBD1 CASSWDRGNTIYF TGTGCCAGCAGCTGGGACAGGGGGAACACCATATATTTT
- TRBJ2-2 TRBV19 - CASSIQDIGTGELFF TGTGCCAGTAGTATACAGGACATAGGGACCGGGGAGCTGTTTTTT
- TRBJ1-2 TRBV18 - CASSPDSDYGYTF TGTGCCAGCTCACCAGACTCAGACTATGGCTACACCTTC
- TRBJ1-4 TRBV15 - CATSRDQGWDEKLFF TGTGCCACCAGCAGAGACCAAGGATGGGATGAAAAACTGTTTTTT